One and the same sample provided the 10 T cell receptor beta chains below, sequenced in a study of healthy donors' naive CD4 and CD8 T cells. Each TCR library used 450 to 600 ng of total RNA and a linear amplification protocol. MiXCR, applied by TCRdb to the reads, yields one record per CDR3 protein. The sample contains around 180,000 distinct CDR3 sequences, 74% of which appear only once. The sample consisted of naive CD4+ and CD8+ T cells sorted from blood, pooled from several donors. The origin of the receptors is a pool of human donors in good health; the sample pools cells from several healthy donors.

The CDR3 nucleotides read TGTGCCAGTAGTATGACCCTCTATCAGCCCCAGCATTTT. It specifies CASSMTLYQPQHF. The J gene is TRBJ1-5, the V gene TRBV19; D remains ambiguous. The germline gives CDR1 LNHDA, CDR2 SQIVND (reference sequence). V lost 3 bases, J lost 5 bases, and 8 bases lay in between. This CDR3 spans 13 amino acids.

This clonotype was recorded a few times. The CDR3 loop is CASSYTVRDSQPQHF. The CDR3 DNA sequence: TGTGCCAGCAGTTACACCGTGAGAGACAGTCAGCCCCAGCATTTT. This chain joins TRBV6-2 or TRBV6-3 and TRBJ1-5; D possibly corresponds to TRBD1 (5 bases). V was trimmed by 2 bases and J by 6 bases, leaving 14 bases between them. In germline, CDR1 is MNHEY, CDR2 SVGEGT. The length of the CDR3 is 15 residues.

The chain employs TRBV29-1 and TRBJ1-2; 7 bases are a match to TRBD1. V shed 7 bases, J shed 4 bases, and the junction held 9 bases outside the gene matches. Germline V gene sequence: CDR1 SQVTM, CDR2 ANQGSEA. The CDR3 sequence is 13 residues long. CDR3 residues: CSALQGIGYGYTF. The CDR3 bases are TGCAGCGCGTTACAGGGGATTGGCTATGGCTACACCTTC.

J is TRBJ2-7 and V is TRBV29-1; either TRBD1 or TRBD2 may supply D (5 bases each). Germline CDR1 reads SQVTM; CDR2 reads ANQGSEA. The V and J ends lost 7 bases and 2 bases respectively, with 12 bases between them. The CDR3 is 12 amino acids. The CDR3 coding sequence is TGCAGCGCCCGGGACGGGACCTACGAGCAGTACTTC. It is translated as CSARDGTYEQYF.

V and J are TRBV5-5 and TRBJ2-7, with 8 bases fitting TRBD2. In germline, CDR1 is SGHKS, CDR2 YYEKEE (reference sequence). V trimming: 5 bases; J trimming: 0 bases; junction bases outside the gene matches: 7. The CDR3 contains 15 residues. The CDR3 sequence is CASSYGTRGSYEQYF. The DNA for the CDR3 is TGTGCCAGCAGTTACGGGACTAGGGGCTCCTACGAGCAGTACTTC.

This clonotype was counted at least ten times. The chain combines TRBV27 with TRBJ1-1; D not resolved. The CDR3 runs 14 residues. The V and J ends lost 0 bases and 6 bases respectively, with 11 bases between them. Germline assignment: CDR1 MNHEY and CDR2 SMNVEV (reference sequence). In DNA form, the CDR3 reads TGTGCCAGCAGTTTATCGACGGGAACCCCTGAAGCTTTCTTT. It yields the protein CASSLSTGTPEAFF.

This clonotype has a single count. This chain uses TRBV19 with TRBJ1-5; a possible D gene is TRBD1 (6 bases). Germline CDR1 LNHDA, CDR2 SQIVND (reference sequence). This CDR3 spans 16 amino acids. The germline V and J ends were trimmed by 4 bases and 7 bases, with 20 bases remaining between them. The DNA of the CDR3 is TGTGCCAGTAGTACCTGGGGGCGCGGGGTCTCCCAGCCCCAGCATTTT. It encodes CASSTWGRGVSQPQHF.

Worth noting for this clonotype: Possible read error: a much larger clone is one base away. This chain joins TRBV29-1 and TRBJ1-2; possible D gene TRBD1, 5 bases. The V end lost 1 base, the J end lost 6 bases, and 6 bases lay between the germline ends. This CDR3 is built from 11 residues. CDR1 is SQVTM, CDR2 ANQGSEA, per germline. CDR3 loop: CSVEVRDGYTF. Written as DNA, the CDR3 is TGCAGCGTTGAAGTCAGGGATGGCTACACCTTC.

This clonotype appeared once. The chain links TRBV5-1 to TRBJ1-1, with TRBD1 matching over 8 bases. The trim removed 2 bases at V and 0 bases at J, leaving 3 bases unmatched. The germline V gene has CDR1 SGHRS and CDR2 YFSETQ. CDR3 length equals 15 residues. The CDR3 region is CASSFGQGMNTEAFF. The CDR3 nucleotides read TGCGCCAGCAGCTTCGGACAGGGAATGAACACTGAAGCTTTCTTT.

This clonotype was detected only a few times. The J gene is TRBJ2-7, the V gene TRBV5-5; 7 bases map to TRBD1. The trim removed 4 bases at V and 0 bases at J, leaving 4 bases unmatched. The CDR3 has 14 amino acids. Germline CDR1 reads SGHKS; CDR2 reads YYEKEE (reference sequence). In nucleotides, the CDR3 is TGTGCCAGCAGCGAGACAGGGAGCTCCTACGAGCAGTACTTC. Translating it yields CASSETGSSYEQYF.